This T cell receptor beta chain was profiled in a study of blood T cell repertoires in COVID-19. With V trimmed by 2 bases and J by 0 bases, 7 bases remained unmatched. Germline values: CDR1 SGHRS, CDR2 YFSETQ. The CDR3 spans 16 residues. TCRdb's copy holds only in-frame clones and misses some; the assay was immunoSEQ multiplex PCR. The table has about 99,000 clones, roughly 84% seen once. This chain connects TRBV5-1 to TRBJ1-1; 7 bases align to TRBD1. Sequencing was done on a sample of peripheral blood. The receptor comes from a man aged 70 or older with active or convalescent COVID-19. CDR3 coding DNA: TGCGCCAGCAGCTTAAACGACAGGGCCATGAACACTGAAGCTTTCTTT. Its protein product is CASSLNDRAMNTEAFF.